The 10 T cell receptor beta chains listed next were all sequenced from one sample in a study of blood T cell repertoires in COVID-19. Profiled with immunoSEQ multiplex PCR; TCRdb holds only in-frame clones, not every one. The sample comprises roughly 190,000 clones, 88% of which are singletons, and about 6.3% rests with the top ten. Material: peripheral blood. These TCRs come from a middle-aged man with active or convalescent COVID-19.

The chain recombines TRBV19 with TRBJ1-5; D is unresolved. V was shortened by 5 bases and J by 1 base, with 6 bases between the two germline ends. The CDR3 totals 13 residues. Germline V CDR1 and CDR2: LNHDA, SQIVND (reference sequence). The CDR3: CASSPGSNQPQHF. Here the CDR3 DNA reads TGTGCCAGTAGTCCCGGGAGCAATCAGCCCCAGCATTTT.

The CDR3 DNA reads TGTGCCAGTAGTCCCAGGGGGGGGACTAGCGGGGAGCAGTTCTTC. Protein product: CASSPRGGTSGEQFF. The genes are TRBV19 and TRBJ2-1; 12 bases line up with TRBD2. CDR1 and CDR2 from the germline V gene are LNHDA and SQIVND (reference sequence). The CDR3 runs 15 residues. J was trimmed by 10 bases and V by 5 bases; bases with no gene match: 9.

The rearrangement uses TRBV5-1 and TRBJ2-5, with TRBD2 identical over 9 bases. From germline, CDR1 is SGHRS and CDR2 YFSETQ. The CDR3 spans 15 residues. The V and J ends lost 4 bases and 5 bases, in that order; junction bases with no gene match: 9. CDR3 bases: TGCGCCAGCAGCGTACTGGGACTAGCCGGTGAGACCCAGTACTTC. This codes for CASSVLGLAGETQYF.

This chain uses TRBV29-1 with TRBJ2-5; D call uncertain. The CDR3 contains 12 residues. V was pared by 2 bases and J by 3 bases, with 7 bases between. Germline CDR1 reads SQVTM; CDR2 reads ANQGSEA. The CDR3 bases are TGCAGCGTTGAAATGGCAGAAGAGACCCAGTACTTC. It specifies CSVEMAEETQYF.

The chain carries TRBV6-5 and TRBJ1-2; 8 bases are a match to TRBD1. Germline CDR1 MNHEY, CDR2 SVGAGI. The junction had 6 bases not matched to a gene; V was cut back by 5 bases and J by 7 bases. CDR3 length: 13 residues. CDR3 sequence reads: CASSRTGKGGYTF. CDR3 nucleotides: TGTGCCAGCAGTCGGACAGGGAAAGGTGGCTACACCTTC.

This clone was counted once. In DNA, the CDR3 is TGTGCCAGCAGCTTGGTTCGGGGTGAGCAGTTCTTC. This sequence encodes CASSLVRGEQFF. V and J are TRBV5-4 and TRBJ2-1; D possibly corresponds to TRBD2 (5 bases). Between the trimmed V and J ends, which lost 0 bases and 9 bases, there was a span of 7 bases. CDR3 length: 12 amino acids. Germline CDR1 reads SGHNT; CDR2 reads YYREEE (reference sequence).

The rearrangement links TRBV11-2 to TRBJ2-1, with 14 bases fitting TRBD2. The V segment lost 5 bases and the J segment 8 bases; nucleotides outside the gene matches: 14. This CDR3 contains 18 residues. The germline V gene has CDR1 SGHAT and CDR2 FQNNGV. The CDR3 protein is CASSPAALTSGRVDEQFF. CDR3 nucleotide sequence: TGTGCCAGCAGCCCCGCGGCCCTGACTAGCGGGAGGGTTGATGAGCAGTTCTTC.

The chain combines TRBV6-1 with TRBJ2-5, with D tentatively TRBD2 (5 bases). V was shortened by 3 bases and J by 2 bases, with 10 bases between the two germline ends. Germline V gives CDR1 MNHNS, CDR2 SASEGT. The CDR3 is 14 residues long. Here the CDR3 reads CASSDRRWQETQYF. Written as DNA, the CDR3 is TGTGCCAGCAGTGACCGGAGGTGGCAAGAGACCCAGTACTTC.

The chain joins TRBV7-2 to TRBJ1-2, with 8 bases that match TRBD1. V gave up 1 base and J gave up 3 bases; unmatched junction bases: 7. This CDR3 has 16 amino acids. The germline V gene has CDR1 SGHTA and CDR2 FQGNSA. The CDR3: CASSLGTGTDYYGYTF. In DNA, the CDR3 is TGTGCCAGCAGCTTAGGGACAGGGACCGATTACTATGGCTACACCTTC.

V gene TRBV28 combines with J gene TRBJ2-5; maybe TRBD2 (5 bases). This CDR3 is 16 amino acids long. Per germline, CDR1 MDHEN and CDR2 SYDVKM. V was clipped by 5 bases and J by 8 bases, with 24 bases between them. This CDR3 reads CASSPSGSLDTGTQYF. CDR3 DNA: TGTGCCAGCAGTCCCTCGGGCTCCCTGGATACGGGAACCCAGTACTTC.